The sequence of this TCR beta chain was determined in a study of T cells in Graves' hyperthyroidism and ophthalmopathy. The study, taken as a whole, reports: Ophthalmopathy was identified by the model a median about six months ahead of onset. Peripheral blood also featured most of the thyroid clonotypes expanded above 0.001. Ophthalmopathy and stable hyperthyroidism were separated by a 13 V-J model.

Every diagnosis used clinical symptoms, serum thyroxine and TRAb, thyroid ultrasound and orbital computed tomography. Germline assignment: CDR1 SEHNR and CDR2 FQNEAQ (reference sequence). The length of the CDR3 is 19 residues. Unmatched junction bases numbered 10, after V lost 2 bases and J lost 0 bases. Amplified regions were TCR beta CDR3 sequences from RNA transcripts. When the TCR CDR3 underwent first-round RT-PCR, the HTBI primer set was used. TCRdb independently ran MiXCR on the multiplex PCR reads; one entry per CDR3 protein. This table has about 640,000 distinct CDR3 sequences, 13% to 15% appearing once. In the case of this clonotype: Its target is unknown.

This sequence originates from a woman aged 45-65 years with Graves' ophthalmopathy. Specimen: blood. This chain uses TRBV7-9 with TRBJ2-6; 7 nucleotides match TRBD2. CDR3 coding DNA: TGTGCCAGCAGCTTACACCGGGACTACAACATCTCTGGGGCCAACGTCCTGACTTTC. Protein sequence: CASSLHRDYNISGANVLTF.